This TCR beta chain appears in the sequencing data of a study of human T cells and chemical hapten exposure. Study in general: On about 2 cm by about 2 cm of upper inner arm skin, sensitization was performed with 2% DPC. Alopecia areata, totalis or universalis was found in mostly female patients. Reading of the patch tests, which applied 0.01% DPC to the upper back, occurred at 6 days.

Indicated time point: patch test 2, 6 weeks after DPC sensitization. Treatment meaning: therapeutic diphenylcyclopropenone sensitization with weekly scalp DPC. This CDR3 region has 12 residues. This clonotype was picked up many times. Source study methods: Samples held a median of roughly 100,000 TCRs, range 23,224–690,600. TCRdb analysed the RACE reads with MiXCR anew, one entry per CDR3 protein. TCRdb, not the authors, supplied the V and J calls. The table lists 42,000 or so distinct CDR3 sequences, approximately 9% of them singletons. This receptor was identified in a woman between 35 and 50 years old with alopecia areata. Some clones in this sample may be carry-over from other donors' samples. Sequences were derived from whole blood, sampled in connection with sensitization to the hapten diphenylcyclopropenone (DPC). The chain combines TRBV21-1 with TRBJ1-4; the table's D call, TRBD1, was not checked against the DNA. TRBV21-1 is recorded as a pseudogene. The CDR3 DNA reads TGTGCCAGGACAGAAAAGAATGAAAAACTGTTTTTT. Protein product: CARTEKNEKLFF.